This T cell receptor beta chain was identified during a study of control samples from healthy donors and cancer patients. Assay used: immunoSEQ multiplex PCR; TCRdb lists only in-frame clones, some missing. The table records about 140,000 clones, just under 95% of them present only once. V gave up 2 bases and J gave up 7 bases, with 7 bases separating them. The germline CDR1 and CDR2 sequences are SGHRS and YFSETQ. There are 12 residues in the CDR3. This receptor was taken from a man younger than 45 in good health. Sequenced: blood. This rearrangement joins TRBV5-1 to TRBJ2-1, with no clear D. CDR3 residues: CASSLTLNEQFF. The CDR3 nucleotides are TGCGCCAGCAGCTTAACACTAAATGAGCAGTTCTTC.